This T cell receptor (beta chain) appears in the sequencing data of a study of T cells in Graves' hyperthyroidism and ophthalmopathy. Study-level results: Prediction of ophthalmopathy progression came a median 6.5 months pre-onset. Blood shared most expanded thyroid clonotypes above 0.001.

V was shortened by 6 bases and J by 4 bases, with 21 bases between the two germline ends. The CDR3 runs 16 residues. Germline CDR1 reads LNHNV; CDR2 reads YYDKDF (reference sequence). Amplification of TCR beta CDR3 regions used RNA as the template. A first-round RT-PCR of the TCR CDR3 used the HTBI primer set. TCRdb re-called the multiplex PCR reads with MiXCR, one entry per CDR3 protein. The data show about 500,000 distinct CDR3 sequences, about 16% seen once. Duration under 3 months, a NOSPECS grade of at least 4, and a Clinical Activity Score of at least 3 characterized the ophthalmopathy patients. This clonotype was seen repeatedly, ten times or more. Its antigen is currently unknown.

The chain has TRBV15 and TRBJ2-5; D might be TRBD2 (6 bases). The sample was blood. The source is a woman under 40 with Graves' ophthalmopathy. CDR3 DNA sequence: TGTGCCACCAGGCAAAAATCCACTAGCTCGGGAGAGACCCAGTACTTC. As protein: CATRQKSTSSGETQYF.